A single sample is the source of the 23 T cell receptor beta chains below, sequenced in a study of T cells in Graves' hyperthyroidism and ophthalmopathy. Researchers took RNA transcripts and amplified the TCR beta CDR3 regions from them. An initial round of RT-PCR targeting the TCR CDR3 relied on the HTBI primer set. TCRdb fed the multiplex PCR reads into MiXCR, producing one record per CDR3 protein. This sample has approximately 870,000 distinct CDR3 sequences, with around 38% found just once. Sequencing was carried out using blood. Every receptor here comes from a man aged 18 to 30 with Graves' hyperthyroidism.

In its sample, this clonotype was seen many times. The gene calls are TRBV29-1 and TRBJ1-6, with D hard to call. CDR3 length: 13 residues. The V gene lost 5 bases and the J gene lost 8 bases, with 13 bases spanning the gap. Germline CDR1 reads SQVTM; CDR2 reads ANQGSEA. CDR3 coding DNA: TGCAGCGTTCGGAAGAGCGTTCATTCACCCCTCCACTTT. Translated: CSVRKSVHSPLHF.

This clonotype was seen ten or more times. The CDR3 nucleotides read TGTGCCAGCAGCTTAAGGGTACACGAGCAGTACTTC. Translating gives CASSLRVHEQYF. The J gene is TRBJ2-7, the V gene TRBV7-9; no reliable D call. Germline V gene lookup returns CDR1 SEHNR and CDR2 FQNEAQ (reference sequence). V lost 2 bases, J lost 5 bases, and 7 bases lay in between. CDR3 length equals 12 residues.

This clonotype was found many times. This chain uses TRBV14 with TRBJ2-7; the D call may be TRBD1 or TRBD2 (5 bases each). CDR3 length: 15 residues. CDR1 SGHDN and CDR2 FVKESK come from the germline V gene. With 1 base removed from V and 2 bases from J, the gap between germline ends came to 12 bases. CDR3 DNA sequence: TGTGCCAGCAGCCAAGTCAGGCAGGGACCCTACGAGCAGTACTTC. This sequence encodes CASSQVRQGPYEQYF.

Many counts were recorded for this clonotype. The chain joins TRBV5-6 to TRBJ1-4; no reliable D call. Trimming pared 3 bases from V and 6 bases from J, leaving 6 bases between. This CDR3 spans 12 amino acids. Germline V gene data show CDR1 as SGHDT and CDR2 as YYEEEE. CDR3 protein: CASSSSDEKLFF. The CDR3 DNA sequence: TGTGCCAGCAGCTCGTCGGATGAAAAACTGTTTTTT.

This clonotype came up a few times. This chain joins TRBV19 and TRBJ1-1; D not certain. V was cut by 7 bases and J by 7 bases, with 10 bases left in between. There are 11 residues in the CDR3. CDR1 is LNHDA and CDR2 is SQIVND in the germline V gene (reference sequence). The chain's CDR3 is CASTLWDEAFF. The CDR3 DNA is TGTGCCAGTACCCTATGGGATGAAGCTTTCTTT.

The chain recombines TRBV29-1 with TRBJ2-7; TRBD2 matches 9 bases. There are 13 residues in the CDR3. Germline CDR1 reads SQVTM; CDR2 reads ANQGSEA. J gave up 6 bases and V 4 bases, and 7 bases lay outside the gene matches. CDR3 amino acids: CSVASGVSGEQYF. Here the CDR3 DNA reads TGCAGCGTTGCTAGCGGGGTGTCCGGCGAGCAGTACTTC.

With regard to this clonotype: Just one base apart from a much larger clone, this may be a read error. The V call is TRBV20-1, the J call TRBJ2-7, with TRBD1 matching over 7 bases. Germline V CDR1 and CDR2: DFQATT, SNEGSKA (reference sequence). V gave up 6 bases and J gave up 9 bases; unmatched junction bases: 17. The CDR3 covers 14 residues. DNA for the CDR3: TGCAGTGCCCCCATGGACAGGCTCGTCAACGCGCAGTACTTC. Protein: CSAPMDRLVNAQYF.

The chain links TRBV5-4 to TRBJ2-5; D is perhaps TRBD2 (5 bases). The CDR3 is made up of 14 amino acids. CDR1 and CDR2 (germline): SGHNT, YYREEE (reference sequence). The ends were cut back, 2 bases at V and 1 base at J, with 9 bases in the middle. The CDR3 DNA follows: TGTGCCAGCAGCTTTTTGGACTCCCAAGAGACCCAGTACTTC. Translated: CASSFLDSQETQYF.

This clonotype was seen just once. V and J are TRBV7-3 and TRBJ2-2, with 9 bases lining up with TRBD2. V dropped 6 bases and J dropped 5; count of bases not matched to a gene: 7. CDR1 and CDR2 from the germline V gene are SGHTA and FQGTGA. The CDR3 has 15 residues. Here the CDR3 DNA reads TGTGCCAGCAGGTTAGCGGGAGATCGAACCGGGGAGCTGTTTTTT. This translates into CASRLAGDRTGELFF.

On this clonotype: This may be a read error: a much more frequent sequence differs by one nucleotide. V and J are TRBV7-9 and TRBJ1-2; no firm D call. V was pared by 5 bases and J by 8 bases, with 15 bases between. This CDR3 comprises 13 residues. Per the germline V gene, CDR1 is SEHNR and CDR2 is FQNEAQ (reference sequence). The CDR3 reads CASSLWVGQGYTF. CDR3 DNA sequence: TGTGCCAGCAGCCTATGGGTCGGGCAAGGCTACACCTTC. The full variable domain, its missing parts supplied by reference TRBV7-9 and TRBJ1-2, is DTGVSQNPRHKITKRGQNVTFRCDPISEHNRLYWYRQTLGQGPEFLTYFQNEAQLEKSRLLSDRFSAERPKGSFSTLEIQRTEQGDSAMYLCASSLWVGQGYTFGSGTRLTVV.

V gene TRBV4-1 combines with J gene TRBJ2-7, with TRBD1 matching over 7 bases. The CDR3 is 16 amino acids. Trimming took 0 bases from V and 1 from J; bases not matched to a gene: 6. Germline lookup yields CDR1 MGHRA and CDR2 YSYEKL. The CDR3 protein is CASSQEGRGPSYEQYF. The CDR3 bases are TGCGCCAGCAGCCAAGAGGGAAGGGGGCCTTCCTACGAGCAGTACTTC.

This clonotype was seen many times. The rearrangement uses TRBV20-1 and TRBJ2-2; no clear D gene. CDR3 length: 13 residues. V dropped 4 bases and J dropped 6 bases, with 12 bases sitting between them. Germline assignment: CDR1 DFQATT and CDR2 SNEGSKA (reference sequence). CDR3 in amino acids: CSATGNRAGELFF. In DNA form, the CDR3 reads TGCAGTGCTACGGGTAATCGTGCCGGGGAGCTGTTTTTT.

V is TRBV15 and J is TRBJ1-1; D is uncertain. Trimming took 1 base from V and 8 from J, leaving 11 bases between them. CDR1 LNHNV and CDR2 YYDKDF come from the germline V gene (reference sequence). The CDR3 length is 13 residues. The CDR3 region is CATSRGSIPEAFF. DNA of the CDR3: TGTGCCACCAGCAGAGGGTCAATCCCGGAAGCTTTCTTT.

V usage is TRBV4-2 and J usage is TRBJ1-5; D is possibly TRBD1 (5 bases). Germline V gene data show CDR1 as LGHNA and CDR2 as YNFKEQ. V dropped 0 bases and J dropped 7 bases, with 13 bases sitting between them. The CDR3 consists of 15 residues. CDR3 residues: CASSQDRRGEQPQHF. The CDR3 coding sequence is TGTGCCAGCAGCCAAGATAGGAGGGGAGAGCAGCCCCAGCATTTT.

Comment on this clonotype: One base away lies a much larger clone, so this may be a sequencing read error. The chain links TRBV2 to TRBJ1-4, with no clear D. CDR1 is SNHLY, CDR2 FYNNEI, per germline. The CDR3 loop spans 14 amino acids. The V and J ends lost 10 bases and 5 bases respectively, with 17 bases between them. This CDR3 is CATQNPGPNEKLFF. In DNA, the CDR3 is TGTGCCACCCAGAATCCGGGCCCGAATGAAAAACTGTTTTTT.

This clonotype has ten or more counts. The rearrangement links TRBV2 to TRBJ1-1; no firm D call. The germline gives CDR1 SNHLY, CDR2 FYNNEI. This CDR3 has 12 amino acids. Trimming pared 5 bases from V and 4 bases from J, leaving 8 bases between. CDR3 bases: TGTGCCAGCAGTCGGACCCTCACTGAAGCTTTCTTT. This sequence encodes CASSRTLTEAFF.

This clonotype was detected ten times or more. The CDR3 loop reads CASSLSPAGLGNQPQHF. In nucleotides, the CDR3 is TGTGCCAGCAGCTTAAGCCCCGCCGGGTTGGGCAATCAGCCCCAGCATTTT. The rearrangement joins TRBV7-8 to TRBJ1-5, with D hard to call. V was shortened by 2 bases and J by 2 bases, with 16 bases between the two germline ends. This CDR3 spans 17 amino acids. Per germline, CDR1 SGHVS and CDR2 FQNEAQ.

This chain links TRBV10-3 with TRBJ2-3; 7 nucleotides agree with TRBD2. After removal of 8 bases from V and 2 bases from J, the junction contained 13 bases not matched to a gene. Germline-derived CDR1 and CDR2 are ENHRY and SYGVKD. The CDR3 length is 16 residues. As DNA, the CDR3 is TGTGCCATCGCCAAGGCATCTAGCGGTTACACAGATACGCAGTATTTT. This sequence encodes CAIAKASSGYTDTQYF.

The chain links TRBV19 to TRBJ2-5; 8 positions agree with TRBD1. From germline, CDR1 is LNHDA and CDR2 SQIVND (reference sequence). V lost 3 bases and J lost 1; bases outside the gene matches: 4. This CDR3 region has 15 residues. The CDR3 loop is CASSIFGTGQETQYF. Written as DNA, the CDR3 is TGTGCCAGTAGTATCTTCGGGACAGGCCAAGAGACCCAGTACTTC.

In its sample, this clonotype was seen many times. The rearrangement uses TRBV24-1 and TRBJ2-7, with a tentative D call TRBD2 (5 bases). Trimming shortened V by 9 bases and J by 4 bases, and 15 bases separated the two germline ends. This CDR3 spans 13 amino acids. Germline V gene sequence: CDR1 KGHDR, CDR2 SFDVKD. The CDR3 DNA sequence: TGTGCCACCTGTCGGCGGGTACCTTACGAGCAGTACTTC. Its protein is CATCRRVPYEQYF.

At least ten counts were recorded for this clonotype. The rearrangement uses TRBV29-1 and TRBJ2-7; possibly TRBD2 for D (6 bases). This CDR3 has 13 residues. With 6 bases removed from V and 4 bases from J, the gap between germline ends came to 16 bases. Germline CDR1 is SQVTM and CDR2 is ANQGSEA. The CDR3 DNA is TGCAGCGTCCTCCGGGACGGGGGTTACGAGCAGTACTTC. It specifies CSVLRDGGYEQYF.

This clonotype came up many times. This sequence joins TRBV7-6 and TRBJ1-6; 7 nucleotides line up with TRBD1. Per germline, CDR1 SGHVS and CDR2 FNYEAQ. The V gene end was trimmed by 5 bases and the J gene end by 2 bases; junction bases not matched to a gene: 3. The CDR3 is made up of 15 amino acids. CDR3 bases: TGTGCCAGCAGCCCCGGGACAGCCTATAATTCACCCCTCCACTTT. Residues: CASSPGTAYNSPLHF.

The sample holds one count of this clonotype. This chain links TRBV15 with TRBJ2-5, with 8 bases matching TRBD1. The CDR3 contains 15 residues. The V and J ends lost 1 base and 5 bases, in that order; junction bases with no gene match: 6. CDR1 and CDR2 (germline): LNHNV, YYDKDF (reference sequence). This CDR3 reads CATSRVAGGRETQYF. The CDR3 coding sequence is TGTGCCACCAGCAGAGTCGCAGGGGGCCGGGAGACCCAGTACTTC. The full variable domain, completed using reference TRBV15 and TRBJ2-5, is DAMVIQNPRYQVTQFGKPVTLSCSQTLNHNVMYWYQQKSSQAPKLLFHYYDKDFNNEADTPDNFQSRRPNTSFCFLDIRSPGLGDTAMYLCATSRVAGGRETQYFGPGTRLLVL.